Each of the 6 T cell receptor beta chains below was sequenced from the same sample in a study of T cells in Graves' hyperthyroidism and ophthalmopathy. There were TCR beta CDR3 regions amplified from RNA transcripts. With the HTBI primer set, the TCR CDR3 went through a first round of RT-PCR. TCRdb itself ran the multiplex PCR reads through MiXCR, one entry per CDR3 protein. The sample carries under 400,000 distinct CDR3 sequences, roughly 15% recorded once. Sequenced material: blood. The origin of the receptors is a woman in her sixties or seventies with Graves' ophthalmopathy.

This clonotype has at least ten counts. This chain uses TRBV10-3 with TRBJ2-5; the D is unclear. The V end was cut by 3 bases, the J end by 5 bases, with 10 bases between. CDR3 size: 13 residues. In germline, CDR1 is ENHRY, CDR2 SYGVKD. CDR3: CAISDSGRETQYF. The CDR3 nucleotides are TGTGCCATCAGTGATTCGGGTCGGGAGACCCAGTACTTC.

This clonotype turned up a few times. A junction end diverges from the germline sequence, so it may reflect a read error. The V and J genes are TRBV12-3 or TRBV12-4 and TRBJ1-2; 7 bases map to TRBD1. This CDR3 spans 13 amino acids. Written as DNA, the CDR3 is TGTGCCAGAAGTTTGGCACAGGGGTATGGCTACACCTTC. It codes for CARSLAQGYGYTF.

This clonotype was seen a handful of times. This sequence joins TRBV7-8 and TRBJ2-7, with TRBD2 matching 8 bases. After removal of 2 bases from V and 1 base from J, the junction contained 4 bases not matched to a gene. Germline CDR1 is SGHVS and CDR2 is FQNEAQ. There are 15 residues in the CDR3. DNA of the CDR3: TGTGCCAGCAGCTTAAGAGCGGGAGCGTCCTACGAGCAGTACTTC. Protein: CASSLRAGASYEQYF.

This chain joins TRBV27 and TRBJ1-5; D unclear. The V gene lost 6 bases and the J gene lost 7 bases, with 19 bases spanning the gap. CDR1 MNHEY and CDR2 SMNVEV come from the germline V gene (reference sequence). This CDR3 is built from 15 residues. The CDR3 DNA sequence: TGTGCCAGCAGACCGGGAGATCAGGTCGAACAGCCCCAGCATTTT. Protein: CASRPGDQVEQPQHF.

To note about this clonotype: The CDR3 does not close with the conserved phenylalanine or tryptophan, likely indicating a read error. The gene calls are TRBV5-1 and TRBJ1-2; 8 bases align to TRBD1. This CDR3 has 13 amino acids. Trimming took 4 bases from V and 4 from J; bases not matched to a gene: 3. Germline-derived CDR1 and CDR2 are SGHRS and YFSETQ. The CDR3, as DNA: TGCGCCAGCAGCCCAGGGGGCGGCTATGGCTACACCTCC. Its protein product is CASSPGGGYGYTS.

There are many counts of this clonotype. This chain joins TRBV3-1 and TRBJ2-3, with D possibly being TRBD1 (6 bases). Germline V gene data show CDR1 as LGHDT and CDR2 as YNNKEL (reference sequence). Trimming took 1 base from V and 6 from J, leaving 11 bases between them. The CDR3 spans 14 residues. The CDR3 bases are TGTGCCAGCAGCCAAGGTCAGGGGAAGGATACGCAGTATTTT. This encodes CASSQGQGKDTQYF.